This TCR beta chain was sequenced during a study of shared clonotypes between healthy human individuals. At the level of the study: The donor pool was made up of two women and a few men aged 18 to 49.

Nashville, Tennessee was home to all donors, each a Caucasian adult. This table comes from immunoSEQ multiplex PCR, and its TCRdb copy is limited to in-frame clones, with some not included. This table holds about 2.4 million clones, 90% to 95% found once. The receptor was isolated from a man younger than 30 in good health. The source material was naive CD4+ T cells sorted from blood. Subset noted: CD45RA+ positively selected.

CDR3 in amino acids: CASSRRGGTYEQYF. The CDR3 nucleotides read TGTGCCAGCAGCCGGCGTGGCGGAACTTACGAGCAGTACTTC. The rearrangement joins TRBV5-6 to TRBJ2-7; D is unclear. The CDR3 extends over 14 amino acids. Germline CDR1 SGHDT, CDR2 YYEEEE. The V gene lost 4 bases and the J gene lost 4 bases, with 15 bases spanning the gap.